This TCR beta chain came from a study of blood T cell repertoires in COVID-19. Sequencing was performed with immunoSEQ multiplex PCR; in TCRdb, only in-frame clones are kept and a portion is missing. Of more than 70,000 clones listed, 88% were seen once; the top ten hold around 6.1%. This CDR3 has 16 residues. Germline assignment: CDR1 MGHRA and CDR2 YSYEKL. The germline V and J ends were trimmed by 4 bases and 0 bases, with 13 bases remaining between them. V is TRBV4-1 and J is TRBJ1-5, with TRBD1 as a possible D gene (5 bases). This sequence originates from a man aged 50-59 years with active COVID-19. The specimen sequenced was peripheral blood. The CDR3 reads CASSPRASSSNQPQHF. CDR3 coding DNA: TGCGCCAGCAGCCCCAGGGCTTCTTCTAGCAATCAGCCCCAGCATTTT.